One sample yielded the 26 T cell receptor beta chains listed below, sequenced in a study of vaccination and CD4 T cells after COVID-19. The treatment is: approximately nine-day PBMC culture with coronavirus spike peptide pools or control peptides (ViraFEST assay). These TCRs are of unknown antigen specificity. Cultured CD4+ T cell DNA was sequenced using the Oncomine TCR Beta short-read assay. TCRdb independently ran MiXCR on the PCR reads; one entry per CDR3 protein. Counted here are about 14,000 distinct CDR3 sequences, approximately 60% occurring once; the ten biggest clones make up 6.2%. Sample: CD4+ T cells from blood, cultured in vitro. Source of these receptors: a human donor who had recovered from COVID-19.

The gene calls are TRBV6-5 and TRBJ1-6; 7 nucleotides agree with TRBD1. In germline, CDR1 is MNHEY, CDR2 SVGAGI. The CDR3 is made up of 15 amino acids. J was trimmed by 10 bases and V by 2 bases; bases with no gene match: 8. CDR3 nucleotides: TGTGCCAGCAGTTACACGCGACAGGGTTTGTCACCCCTCCACTTT. Amino acids: CASSYTRQGLSPLHF.

The chain combines TRBV7-2 with TRBJ2-2; 7 nucleotides match TRBD1. This CDR3 is built from 15 residues. With 7 bases clipped from V and 1 base from J, the junction kept 6 bases outside the gene matches. CDR1 is SGHTA, CDR2 FQGNSA, per germline. Written as DNA, the CDR3 is TGTGCCAGCAACCCGGGACAGATGAACACCGGGGAGCTGTTTTTT. It specifies CASNPGQMNTGELFF.

The CDR3 here is CASSEALEVSGNTIYF. Here the CDR3 DNA reads TGTGCCAGCAGTGAAGCGCTTGAGGTATCTGGAAACACCATATATTTT. This rearrangement joins TRBV6-1 to TRBJ1-3, with D unclear. Trimming took off 0 bases at V and 1 base at J, with 10 bases between the two ends. Germline CDR1 reads MNHNS; CDR2 reads SASEGT. The CDR3 covers 16 residues.

The J gene is TRBJ2-2, the V gene TRBV11-2; D gene uncertain. The V gene's germline CDR1 is SGHAT and CDR2 FQNNGV. This CDR3 is 13 amino acids long. V shed 7 bases and J shed 5 bases, with 11 bases lying between them. The CDR3 region is CASKRAGTGELFF. The DNA for the CDR3 is TGTGCCAGCAAAAGGGCCGGAACCGGGGAGCTGTTTTTT.

In this sample, this clonotype turned up once. The chain combines TRBV24-1 with TRBJ2-5; 7 bases are shared with TRBD1. The CDR3 has 15 amino acids. With V trimmed by 3 bases and J by 4 bases, 7 bases remained unmatched. The germline CDR1 and CDR2 sequences are KGHDR and SFDVKD. CDR3 in amino acids: CATSDPRGSGETQYF. The CDR3 DNA follows: TGTGCCACCAGTGATCCCAGGGGGTCGGGAGAGACCCAGTACTTC.

CDR3 residues: CASRDRLPNTGELFF. The CDR3, as DNA: TGTGCCAGTAGGGACAGACTGCCGAACACCGGGGAGCTGTTTTTT. J is TRBJ2-2 and V is TRBV25-1; TRBD1 agrees at 7 bases. With 9 bases clipped from V and 0 bases from J, the junction kept 7 bases outside the gene matches. Germline V gene data show CDR1 as MGHDK and CDR2 as SYGVNS. This CDR3 has 15 amino acids.

V is TRBV29-1 and J is TRBJ2-5; 10 bases align to TRBD1. The ends lost 6 bases at V and 4 bases at J; junction bases unmatched: 17. Germline CDR1 reads SQVTM; CDR2 reads ANQGSEA. The CDR3 extends over 17 amino acids. CDR3 sequence: CSVAAPRWDRGGETQYF. CDR3 DNA: TGCAGCGTCGCCGCCCCCCGGTGGGACAGGGGTGGAGAGACCCAGTACTTC.

The rearrangement links TRBV10-3 to TRBJ2-3; a weak D match, TRBD2 (5 bases). This CDR3 region has 15 residues. Trimming took off 3 bases at V and 0 bases at J, with 10 bases between the two ends. In germline, CDR1 is ENHRY, CDR2 SYGVKD. In DNA form, the CDR3 reads TGTGCCATCAGTGATCCTGGGAGTAGCACAGATACGCAGTATTTT. Its protein is CAISDPGSSTDTQYF.

In this sample, this clonotype turned up a few times. J is TRBJ2-1 and V is TRBV24-1, with 12 nucleotides matching TRBD2. The length of the CDR3 is 14 residues. Germline CDR1 and CDR2: KGHDR and SFDVKD. The V and J ends lost 4 bases and 8 bases, in that order; junction bases with no gene match: 2. The CDR3 sequence: CATSDGLAGHEQFF. CDR3 DNA sequence: TGTGCCACCAGTGACGGACTAGCGGGACATGAGCAGTTCTTC.

This clonotype was observed once. The chain employs TRBV27 and TRBJ1-2; D possibly corresponds to TRBD1 (6 bases). Germline CDR1 reads MNHEY; CDR2 reads SMNVEV (reference sequence). The ends were cut back, 6 bases at V and 2 bases at J, with 19 bases in the middle. CDR3 size: 16 residues. CDR3: CASRRGGSQLNYGYTF. CDR3 in DNA: TGTGCCAGCAGACGGGGGGGCAGTCAACTAAACTATGGCTACACCTTC.

This chain links TRBV20-1 with TRBJ2-3; D is perhaps TRBD1 or TRBD2 (5 bases each). The germline CDR1 and CDR2 sequences are DFQATT and SNEGSKA (reference sequence). CDR3 length: 16 amino acids. Trimming left V 0 bases short and J 2 bases short, with 15 bases between. CDR3 bases: TGCAGTGCTAGAGATGATGGCCGAGGGGCCACAGATACGCAGTATTTT. This encodes CSARDDGRGATDTQYF.

This clonotype turned up a few times. V and J are TRBV10-2 and TRBJ1-5; D gene uncertain. CDR1 and CDR2 (germline): WSHSY, SAAADI. V shed 4 bases and J shed 7 bases, with 11 bases lying between them. CDR3 size: 13 residues. CDR3 amino acids: CASSATVEQPQHF. As DNA, the CDR3 is TGCGCCAGCAGTGCTACAGTAGAACAGCCCCAGCATTTT.

This clonotype was found a few times. This chain joins TRBV20-1 and TRBJ2-2, with D tentatively TRBD1 or TRBD2 (6 bases each). Trimming cost V 5 bases and J 4 bases, with 14 bases left between them. The CDR3 is 14 residues long. The germline gives CDR1 DFQATT, CDR2 SNEGSKA (reference sequence). The CDR3 nucleotides read TGCAGTGCTCTGCTGGGGGGCTCCACCGGGGAGCTGTTTTTT. It yields the protein CSALLGGSTGELFF.

The gene calls are TRBV4-3 and TRBJ2-7; D uncertain. The V gene's germline CDR1 is LGHNA and CDR2 YSLEER. V shed 1 base and J shed 2 bases, with 6 bases lying between them. The length of the CDR3 is 13 residues. In DNA form, the CDR3 reads TGCGCCAGCAGCCAAGGGTTGGCCTACGAGCAGTACTTC. Protein product: CASSQGLAYEQYF.

The chain is built from TRBV6-1 and TRBJ2-2; D not resolved. Trimming took off 7 bases at V and 5 bases at J, with 8 bases between the two ends. The CDR3 has 12 residues. Germline lookup yields CDR1 MNHNS and CDR2 SASEGT. The CDR3, as DNA: TGTGCCAGCAACAGTCGGACCGGGGAGCTGTTTTTT. Translated: CASNSRTGELFF.

The chain has TRBV19 and TRBJ2-7; possibly TRBD1 for D (5 bases). V lost 10 bases and J lost 6, with 25 bases in between. The CDR3 contains 15 residues. The germline gives CDR1 LNHDA, CDR2 SQIVND (reference sequence). This CDR3 is CATPTRRGRQVEQYF. As DNA, the CDR3 is TGTGCCACTCCCACCCGTAGGGGCCGTCAGGTCGAGCAGTACTTC. Using reference TRBV19 and TRBJ2-7 for the parts outside the CDR3, the full variable domain is DGGITQSPKYLFRKEGQNVTLSCEQNLNHDAMYWYRQDPGQGLRLIYYSQIVNDFQKGDIAEGYSVSREKKESFPLTVTSAQKNPTAFYLCATPTRRGRQVEQYFGPGTRLTVT.

This chain links TRBV7-3 with TRBJ1-2; weak D call: TRBD1 (5 bases). Germline assignment: CDR1 SGHTA and CDR2 FQGTGA. CDR3 length: 14 residues. The V end lost 5 bases, the J end lost 0 bases, and 10 bases lay between the germline ends. The CDR3 sequence is CASSPGPSNYGYTF. The CDR3 DNA reads TGTGCCAGCAGCCCGGGGCCGTCTAACTATGGCTACACCTTC.

This clonotype was detected only a few times. J is TRBJ2-4 and V is TRBV27; TRBD2 might be the D (6 bases). The CDR3 extends over 16 amino acids. Germline CDR1 is MNHEY and CDR2 is SMNVEV (reference sequence). Trimming shortened V by 5 bases and J by 0 bases, and 14 bases separated the two germline ends. The CDR3 DNA reads as TGTGCCAGCAGTACCCTCGGGAGCCTAGCCAAAAACATTCAGTACTTC. Encoded protein: CASSTLGSLAKNIQYF.

The CDR3 DNA follows: TGTGCCAGCAGTGGACAGGGGGCGGGTTTGGACACTGAAGCTTTCTTT. Protein sequence: CASSGQGAGLDTEAFF. The chain has TRBV6-2 or TRBV6-3 and TRBJ1-1, with 11 bases fitting TRBD1. After removal of 5 bases from V and 3 bases from J, the junction contained 8 bases not matched to a gene. CDR1 MNHEY and CDR2 SVGEGT come from the germline V gene. The length of the CDR3 is 16 residues.

The chain joins TRBV6-1 to TRBJ1-1; no firm D call. The CDR3 covers 15 residues. The V gene lost 3 bases and the J gene lost 1 base, with 12 bases spanning the gap. CDR1 MNHNS and CDR2 SASEGT come from the germline V gene. The CDR3 region has the DNA TGTGCCAGCAGTGAGCTTGGGATAGAGAACACTGAAGCTTTCTTT. Translated, it gives CASSELGIENTEAFF.

The chain combines TRBV6-1 with TRBJ1-2; 8 nucleotides agree with TRBD1. Unmatched junction bases numbered 0, after V lost 3 bases and J lost 3 bases. The CDR3 is 13 residues long. Germline CDR1 MNHNS, CDR2 SASEGT. The CDR3 DNA sequence: TGTGCCAGCAGTGAGACAGGGGACTATGGCTACACCTTC. Its translation is CASSETGDYGYTF.

The chain employs TRBV20-1 and TRBJ2-1; D unresolved. Trimming removed 0 bases at V and 4 bases at J, with 7 bases between. Per germline, CDR1 DFQATT and CDR2 SNEGSKA (reference sequence). This CDR3 contains 13 residues. The CDR3 reads CSARDPGYNEQFF. The CDR3 DNA reads as TGCAGTGCTAGAGATCCCGGGTACAATGAGCAGTTCTTC.

The chain employs TRBV5-1 and TRBJ2-2; D might be TRBD2 (5 bases). V was clipped by 2 bases and J by 6 bases, with 17 bases between them. The CDR3 consists of 16 residues. CDR1 and CDR2 from the germline V gene are SGHRS and YFSETQ. The CDR3 nucleotides are TGCGCCAGCAGCTTCCAGTCGGGAATCCGAGCCGGGGAGCTGTTTTTT. Residues: CASSFQSGIRAGELFF.

The chain combines TRBV27 with TRBJ1-5, with D hard to call. Trimming shortened V by 0 bases and J by 5 bases, and 11 bases separated the two germline ends. The CDR3 consists of 15 residues. Germline CDR1 and CDR2: MNHEY and SMNVEV (reference sequence). Written as DNA, the CDR3 is TGTGCCAGCAGTTTATCGCGAGTCAGCTATCAGCCCCAGCATTTT. Protein: CASSLSRVSYQPQHF.

This sequence joins TRBV6-5 and TRBJ2-7; TRBD2 is a possible D gene (5 bases). V was shortened by 0 bases and J by 4 bases, with 22 bases between the two germline ends. The germline V gene has CDR1 MNHEY and CDR2 SVGAGI. The CDR3 contains 18 residues. The CDR3 protein is CASSYSPPGVSGMYEQYF. The CDR3 DNA reads TGTGCCAGCAGTTACTCACCTCCCGGTGTATCGGGAATGTACGAGCAGTACTTC.

This clonotype turned up a few times. J is TRBJ1-1 and V is TRBV6-1; D is possibly TRBD1 (5 bases). Trimming removed 10 bases from V and 7 bases from J, with 22 bases in between. Germline loops: CDR1 MNHNS, CDR2 SASEGT. This CDR3 region has 14 residues. The CDR3 region has the DNA TGTGCCACCTCTCCGGGACCGCGGTCTGGTGAAGCTTTCTTT. It specifies CATSPGPRSGEAFF.